What follows are 26 T cell receptor beta chains derived from one specimen sequenced in a study of molecular identifiers for immune sequencing clone quantification. In TCRdb, the PCR reads were re-called with MiXCR into one record per CDR3 protein. The sample yields more than 550,000 distinct CDR3 sequences, approximately 24% seen once. What was sequenced was naive CD8+ T cells from blood, with Jurkat cell RNA spiked in. Specified subset: FACS-sorted CD8+CD4-CCR7+CD45RA+ naive T cells. The receptors were gathered from a human donor in good health. Some libraries in this study had Jurkat cell RNA spiked in.

This chain joins TRBV5-5 and TRBJ2-5; D tentatively reads TRBD1 or TRBD2 (6 bases each). Per germline, CDR1 SGHKS and CDR2 YYEKEE (reference sequence). Trimming shortened V by 2 bases and J by 0 bases, and 11 bases separated the two germline ends. The CDR3 length is 15 residues. This CDR3 is CASSFLGGHQETQYF. CDR3 nucleotides: TGTGCCAGCAGCTTTCTTGGGGGGCACCAAGAGACCCAGTACTTC.

The V and J genes are TRBV27 and TRBJ1-4; 7 bases agree with TRBD1. Germline V gene sequence: CDR1 MNHEY, CDR2 SMNVEV (reference sequence). V lost 8 bases and J lost 3; bases outside the gene matches: 6. This CDR3 has 14 amino acids. The CDR3 protein is CASRSGTANEKLFF. The CDR3 bases are TGTGCCAGCCGAAGTGGGACAGCTAATGAAAAACTGTTTTTT.

This clonotype was seen a handful of times. The chain joins TRBV20-1 to TRBJ2-7; 9 bases align to TRBD2. V was pared by 2 bases and J by 2 bases, with 4 bases of the junction left unmatched. From germline, CDR1 is DFQATT and CDR2 SNEGSKA (reference sequence). The CDR3 loop spans 14 amino acids. The CDR3 DNA reads as TGCAGTGCTAGATCTGCGGGAGGGGCCTACGAGCAGTACTTC. Its protein is CSARSAGGAYEQYF.

V and J are TRBV30 and TRBJ2-2; no firm D call. The CDR3 sequence is 15 residues long. CDR1 and CDR2 from the germline V gene are GTSNPN and SVGIG (reference sequence). V was cut by 4 bases and J by 0 bases, with 12 bases left in between. In DNA, the CDR3 is TGTGCCTGGATGCTACGACAAACGAACACCGGGGAGCTGTTTTTT. Its protein is CAWMLRQTNTGELFF. Full variable domain (rest looked up from reference TRBV30 and TRBJ2-2): SQTIHQWPATLVQPVGSPLSLECTVEGTSNPNLYWYRQAAGRGLQLLFYSVGIGQISSEVPQNLSASRPQDRQFILSSKKLLLSDSGFYLCAWMLRQTNTGELFFGEGSRLTVL.

This clonotype was observed a few times. The chain couples TRBV19 to TRBJ1-5; 7 nucleotides match TRBD1. In germline, CDR1 is LNHDA, CDR2 SQIVND (reference sequence). The V gene end was trimmed by 0 bases and the J gene end by 10 bases; junction bases not matched to a gene: 9. The CDR3 loop spans 15 amino acids. The CDR3 DNA sequence: TGTGCCAGTAGTATAGATGCAGGGGGAGGAGTACCCCAGCATTTT. This encodes CASSIDAGGGVPQHF.

This clonotype was recorded at least ten times. This CDR3 is CASSQERTGDYEQYF. CDR3 nucleotides: TGCGCCAGCAGCCAGGAAAGGACAGGGGACTACGAGCAGTACTTC. The rearrangement uses TRBV4-3 and TRBJ2-7; 9 bases are a match to TRBD1. Germline CDR1 LGHNA, CDR2 YSLEER. There are 15 residues in the CDR3. The ends lost 3 bases at V and 3 bases at J; junction bases unmatched: 6.

The rearrangement uses TRBV20-1 and TRBJ2-2; D unclear. CDR1 and CDR2 (germline): DFQATT, SNEGSKA (reference sequence). The V gene lost 0 bases and the J gene lost 3 bases, with 14 bases spanning the gap. The CDR3 is 16 amino acids. CDR3: CSARDRRHADTGELFF. The CDR3 DNA reads TGCAGTGCTAGAGATCGCAGGCATGCGGACACCGGGGAGCTGTTTTTT.

As regards this clonotype: The CDR3 carries no conserved terminal phenylalanine or tryptophan, so it likely arises from a read error. The chain couples TRBV7-9 to TRBJ2-7, with a weak D call TRBD2 (7 bases). The V end lost 7 bases, the J end lost 2 bases, and 18 bases lay between the germline ends. Germline CDR1 is SEHNR and CDR2 is FQNEAQ (reference sequence). CDR3 size: 15 residues. The CDR3 region is CASIKLTGGPYEQYY. The CDR3 DNA follows: TGTGCCAGCATCAAACTAACGGGGGGCCCCTACGAGCAGTACTAC.

Ten or more counts support this clonotype. The chain joins TRBV5-1 to TRBJ1-1; D is perhaps TRBD1 (6 bases). The germline CDR1 and CDR2 sequences are SGHRS and YFSETQ. CDR3 size: 14 residues. The V end lost 5 bases, the J end lost 5 bases, and 16 bases lay between the germline ends. The CDR3: CASSWGSGQTEAFF. The CDR3 coding sequence is TGCGCCAGCAGTTGGGGGTCCGGACAGACTGAAGCTTTCTTT. The complete variable domain, with remaining parts taken from reference TRBV5-1 and TRBJ1-1, reads KAGVTQTPRYLIKTRGQQVTLSCSPISGHRSVSWYQQTPGQGLQFLFEYFSETQRNKGNFPGRFSGRQFSNSRSEMNVSTLELGDSALYLCASSWGSGQTEAFFGQGTRLTVV.

Notes on this clonotype: One junction end disagrees with the germline gene, perhaps due to a read error. The V and J genes are TRBV14 and TRBJ1-1; D is ambiguous. CDR1 is SGHDN and CDR2 is FVKESK in the germline V gene. CDR3 length equals 13 residues. CDR3 amino acids: CASSPTMNTGAFF. As DNA, the CDR3 is TGTGCCAGCAGCCCGACAATGAACACTGGAGCTTTCTTT.

This clonotype was counted at least ten times. The genes are TRBV9 and TRBJ2-2; no reliable D call. CDR1 is SGDLS, CDR2 YYNGEE, per germline. The CDR3 is 15 amino acids. Trimming removed 4 bases at V and 3 bases at J, with 13 bases between. CDR3 DNA: TGTGCCAGCAGCATGACGGGCGCGTACACCGGGGAGCTGTTTTTT. This sequence encodes CASSMTGAYTGELFF.

This chain links TRBV25-1 with TRBJ2-3, with TRBD1 identical over 10 bases. CDR1 and CDR2 (germline): MGHDK, SYGVNS. V shed 6 bases and J 4 bases; nucleotides not matched to a gene: 7. CDR3 length: 15 amino acids. The CDR3: CASRGQGFSSDTQYF. CDR3 nucleotides: TGTGCCAGCAGGGGACAGGGGTTTTCGTCAGATACGCAGTATTTT.

This clonotype turned up a few times. This chain connects TRBV19 to TRBJ2-3; D assignment may be TRBD1 or TRBD2 (5 bases each). V was cut by 8 bases and J by 2 bases, with 20 bases left in between. Germline V gene lookup returns CDR1 LNHDA and CDR2 SQIVND (reference sequence). CDR3 size: 16 residues. CDR3: CASGDGSPSFTDTQYF. CDR3 nucleotide sequence: TGTGCCAGTGGGGACGGTAGTCCCTCCTTCACAGATACGCAGTATTTT.

This clonotype was counted many times. The chain uses TRBV5-5 and TRBJ2-3, with 9 bases aligning to TRBD2. This CDR3 is built from 16 residues. Germline lookup yields CDR1 SGHKS and CDR2 YYEKEE (reference sequence). The V and J ends lost 2 bases and 7 bases, in that order; junction bases with no gene match: 11. The CDR3 DNA reads TGTGCCAGCAGCTTCTCCGACGTAGCGGGGGTTCATACGCAGTATTTT. Translating gives CASSFSDVAGVHTQYF.

This clonotype has a count of ten or more. This rearrangement joins TRBV15 to TRBJ2-1, with TRBD2 as a possible D gene (6 bases). The V end lost 2 bases, the J end lost 2 bases, and 19 bases lay between the germline ends. CDR3 length: 18 amino acids. Germline assignment: CDR1 LNHNV and CDR2 YYDKDF (reference sequence). The chain's CDR3 is CATSRTPGGVSTYNEQFF. CDR3 nucleotide sequence: TGTGCCACCAGCAGAACTCCGGGCGGGGTTTCGACCTACAATGAGCAGTTCTTC.

This clonotype was recorded many times. V gene TRBV25-1 combines with J gene TRBJ2-1; no firm D call. The germline V gene has CDR1 MGHDK and CDR2 SYGVNS. Trimming left V 1 base short and J 7 bases short, with 2 bases between. The CDR3 sequence is 11 residues long. In DNA, the CDR3 is TGTGCCAGCAGTGAATGGAATGAGCAGTTCTTC. Amino acids: CASSEWNEQFF.

The sample holds a few counts of this clonotype. V is TRBV6-2 or TRBV6-3 and J is TRBJ1-1; D ambiguous. The CDR3 runs 14 residues. V lost 7 bases, J lost 1 base, and 13 bases lay in between. Germline V lookup: CDR1 MNHEY, CDR2 SVGEGT. This chain's CDR3 is CASKINWGNTEAFF. CDR3 DNA sequence: TGTGCCAGCAAAATAAACTGGGGGAACACTGAAGCTTTCTTT.

In this sample, this clonotype turned up a few times. This chain uses TRBV9 with TRBJ2-7; 11 bases match TRBD2. The CDR3 spans 14 residues. V lost 5 bases and J lost 2; bases outside the gene matches: 3. CDR1 is SGDLS, CDR2 YYNGEE, per germline. The CDR3 DNA reads TGTGCCAGCAGTCAACTAGCGGGGGCCTACGAGCAGTACTTC. Amino acids: CASSQLAGAYEQYF. Filled out from reference TRBV9 and TRBJ2-7, the complete variable domain reads DSGVTQTPKHLITATGQRVTLRCSPRSGDLSVYWYQQSLDQGLQFLIQYYNGEERAKGNILERFSAQQFPDLHSELNLSSLELGDSALYFCASSQLAGAYEQYFGPGTRLTVT.

There are many counts of this clonotype. This rearrangement joins TRBV5-4 to TRBJ1-4; D is unresolved. V was pared by 4 bases and J by 2 bases, with 12 bases between. The CDR3 has 15 amino acids. Germline lookup yields CDR1 SGHNT and CDR2 YYREEE (reference sequence). CDR3 region: CASSITEATNEKLFF. The CDR3 bases are TGTGCCAGCAGCATTACCGAGGCTACTAATGAAAAACTGTTTTTT.

This chain uses TRBV7-2 with TRBJ2-7; 7 bases align to TRBD2. The length of the CDR3 is 16 residues. The V and J ends lost 1 base and 2 bases, in that order; junction bases with no gene match: 8. Germline V gene sequence: CDR1 SGHTA, CDR2 FQGNSA. CDR3 sequence (DNA): TGTGCCAGCAGCTTAGGGGGGGTAAGCGGGGCCTACGAGCAGTACTTC. Translation: CASSLGGVSGAYEQYF.

This clonotype has a single count. Just one base apart from a much larger clone, this may be a read error. This chain connects TRBV29-1 to TRBJ2-7, with 9 bases lining up with TRBD1. The CDR3 consists of 14 residues. Germline CDR1 reads SQVTM; CDR2 reads ANQGSEA. CDR3 bases: TGCAGCGCTGAAGGACAGGGGTTACCGTACGAGCAGTACTTC. This gives the protein CSAEGQGLPYEQYF.

The chain employs TRBV5-6 and TRBJ2-1, with D possibly TRBD2 on 7 matching bases. V shed 3 bases and J shed 4 bases, with 14 bases lying between them. CDR1 and CDR2 from the germline V gene are SGHDT and YYEEEE. The CDR3 is 15 amino acids. The CDR3 is CASSSRGRGYNEQFF. CDR3 nucleotide sequence: TGTGCCAGCAGCTCAAGAGGGAGGGGGTACAATGAGCAGTTCTTC.

This clonotype was recorded a few times. The gene calls are TRBV27 and TRBJ1-5; D is unresolved. The germline gives CDR1 MNHEY, CDR2 SMNVEV (reference sequence). The CDR3 is 15 amino acids. V gave up 3 bases and J gave up 2 bases, with 11 bases separating them. CDR3 nucleotides: TGTGCCAGCAGTTTTGGCCCGTCGGGCAATCAGCCCCAGCATTTT. Encoded protein: CASSFGPSGNQPQHF.

Of note for this clonotype: A much bigger clone sits one base away, suggesting this may be a read error. The J gene is TRBJ2-3, the V gene TRBV27, with 7 bases identical to TRBD1. The CDR3 consists of 15 residues. CDR1 MNHEY and CDR2 SMNVEV come from the germline V gene (reference sequence). This chain's CDR3 is CASSLVTGPTATQYF. DNA of the CDR3: TGTGCCAGCAGTTTAGTGACAGGGCCCACAGCTACGCAGTATTTT.

This clonotype was seen more than once but under ten times. The chain employs TRBV4-3 and TRBJ1-1; TRBD1 agrees at 7 bases. The V gene end was trimmed by 1 base and the J gene end by 3 bases; junction bases not matched to a gene: 8. Germline CDR1 is LGHNA and CDR2 is YSLEER. The CDR3 has 16 amino acids. The CDR3 loop reads CASSQVMGQKHTEAFF. CDR3 sequence (DNA): TGCGCCAGCAGCCAAGTTATGGGACAGAAGCACACTGAAGCTTTCTTT.

This clonotype was detected many times. The rearrangement links TRBV19 to TRBJ2-7; 9 nucleotides align to TRBD1. The CDR3 consists of 15 residues. The J segment lost 2 bases and the V segment lost 5 bases, leaving 7 bases of the junction unmatched. CDR1 LNHDA and CDR2 SQIVND come from the germline V gene (reference sequence). Here the CDR3 DNA reads TGTGCCAGTAGTGCCGGGACAGGGATCCCCTACGAGCAGTACTTC. Protein: CASSAGTGIPYEQYF.